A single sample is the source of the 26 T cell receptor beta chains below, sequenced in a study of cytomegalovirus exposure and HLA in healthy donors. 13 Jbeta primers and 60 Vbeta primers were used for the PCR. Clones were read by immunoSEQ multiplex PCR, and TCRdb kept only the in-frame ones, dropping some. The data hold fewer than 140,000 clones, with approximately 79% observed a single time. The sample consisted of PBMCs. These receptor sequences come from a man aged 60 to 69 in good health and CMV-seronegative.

The CDR3 region is CAISERGNTEAFF. As DNA, the CDR3 is TGTGCCATCAGTGAGAGGGGGAACACTGAAGCTTTCTTT. The genes are TRBV10-3 and TRBJ1-1, with D perhaps matching TRBD1 (5 bases). Trimming stripped 2 bases from V and 1 base from J, with 5 bases between. The CDR3 has 13 residues. Germline CDR1 reads ENHRY; CDR2 reads SYGVKD.

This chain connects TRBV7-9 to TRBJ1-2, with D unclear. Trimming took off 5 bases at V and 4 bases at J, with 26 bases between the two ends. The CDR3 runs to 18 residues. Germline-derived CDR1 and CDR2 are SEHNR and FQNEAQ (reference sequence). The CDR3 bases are TGTGCCAGCAGCGATCGGCGGGCAGAGGGCCGCGATCTCTATGGCTACACCTTC. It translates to CASSDRRAEGRDLYGYTF.

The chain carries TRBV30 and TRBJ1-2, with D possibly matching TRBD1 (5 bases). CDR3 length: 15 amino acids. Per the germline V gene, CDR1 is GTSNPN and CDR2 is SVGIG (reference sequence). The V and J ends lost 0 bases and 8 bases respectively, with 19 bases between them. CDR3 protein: CAWSVGTQGRRGYTF. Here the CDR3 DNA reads TGTGCCTGGAGTGTAGGGACTCAGGGCCGAAGGGGCTACACCTTC.

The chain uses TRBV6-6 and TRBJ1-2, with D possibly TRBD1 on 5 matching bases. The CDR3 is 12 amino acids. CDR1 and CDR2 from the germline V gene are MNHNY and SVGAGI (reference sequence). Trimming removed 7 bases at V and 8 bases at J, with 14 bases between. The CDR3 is CASTAGGEGYTF. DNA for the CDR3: TGTGCCAGCACCGCGGGGGGGGAAGGCTACACCTTC.

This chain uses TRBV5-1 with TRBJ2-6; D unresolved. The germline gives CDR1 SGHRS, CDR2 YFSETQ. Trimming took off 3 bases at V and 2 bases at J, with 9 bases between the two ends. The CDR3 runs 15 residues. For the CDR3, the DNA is TGCGCCAGCAGCTGGGCTCCCACTGGGGCCAACGTCCTGACTTTC. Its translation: CASSWAPTGANVLTF.

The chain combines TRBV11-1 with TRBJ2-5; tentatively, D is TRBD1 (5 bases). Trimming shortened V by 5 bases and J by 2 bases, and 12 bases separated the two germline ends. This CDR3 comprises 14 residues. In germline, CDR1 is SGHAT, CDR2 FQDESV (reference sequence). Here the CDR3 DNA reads TGTGCCAGCAGCCCTGAAGGGGCTCAAGAGACCCAGTACTTC. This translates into CASSPEGAQETQYF.

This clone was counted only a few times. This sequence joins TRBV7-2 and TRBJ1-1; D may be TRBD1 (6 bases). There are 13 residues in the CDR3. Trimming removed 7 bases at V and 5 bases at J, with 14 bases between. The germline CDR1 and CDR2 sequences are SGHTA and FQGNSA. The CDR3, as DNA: TGTGCCAGCAACCTACAGGGTGCAACTGAAGCTTTCTTT. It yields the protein CASNLQGATEAFF. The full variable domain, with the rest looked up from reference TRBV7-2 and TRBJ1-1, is GAGVSQSPSNKVTEKGKDVELRCDPISGHTALYWYRQSLGQGLEFLIYFQGNSAPDKSGLPSDRFSAERTGGSVSTLTIQRTQQEDSAVYLCASNLQGATEAFFGQGTRLTVV.

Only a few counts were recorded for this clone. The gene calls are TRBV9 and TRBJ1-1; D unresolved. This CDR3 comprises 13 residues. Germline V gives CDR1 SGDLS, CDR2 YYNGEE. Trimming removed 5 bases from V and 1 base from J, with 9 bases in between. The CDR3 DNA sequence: TGTGCCAGCAGGAGGGTCCCGAACACTGAAGCTTTCTTT. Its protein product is CASRRVPNTEAFF.

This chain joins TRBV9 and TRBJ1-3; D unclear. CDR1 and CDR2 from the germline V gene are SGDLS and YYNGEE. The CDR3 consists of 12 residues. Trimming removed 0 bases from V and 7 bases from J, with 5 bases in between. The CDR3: CASSVGENTIYF. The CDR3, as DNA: TGTGCCAGCAGCGTAGGAGAGAACACCATATATTTT.

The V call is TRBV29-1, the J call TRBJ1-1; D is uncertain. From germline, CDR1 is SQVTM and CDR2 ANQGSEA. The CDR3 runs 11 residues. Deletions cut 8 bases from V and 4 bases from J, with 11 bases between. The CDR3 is CSLSVSTEAFF. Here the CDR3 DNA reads TGCAGCCTCTCCGTATCCACTGAAGCTTTCTTT.

The CDR3, as DNA: TGTGCCAGCAGTGTCGTGGGGGGTAACACCGGGGAGCTGTTTTTT. It is translated as CASSVVGGNTGELFF. This chain connects TRBV25-1 to TRBJ2-2, with D possibly TRBD2 on 6 matching bases. Trimming left V 4 bases short and J 2 bases short, with 11 bases between. Germline CDR1 and CDR2: MGHDK and SYGVNS. The CDR3 consists of 15 residues. The full variable domain, in which reference TRBV25-1 and TRBJ2-2 provide the parts outside the CDR3, is EADIYQTPRYLVIGTGKKITLECSQTMGHDKMYWYQQDPGMELHLIHYSYGVNSTEKGDLSSESTVSRIRTEHFPLTLESARPSHTSQYLCASSVVGGNTGELFFGEGSRLTVL.

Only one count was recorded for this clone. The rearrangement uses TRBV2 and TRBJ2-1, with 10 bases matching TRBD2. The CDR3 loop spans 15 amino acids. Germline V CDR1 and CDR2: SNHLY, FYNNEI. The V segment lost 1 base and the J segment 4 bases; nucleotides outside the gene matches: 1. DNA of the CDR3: TGTGCCAGCAGTGAAGAAGCGGGGGGGTACAATGAGCAGTTCTTC. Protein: CASSEEAGGYNEQFF.

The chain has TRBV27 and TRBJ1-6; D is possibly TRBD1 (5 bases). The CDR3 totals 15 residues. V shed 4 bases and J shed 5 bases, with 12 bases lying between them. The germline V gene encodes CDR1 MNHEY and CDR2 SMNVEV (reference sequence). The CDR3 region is CASSSGGRNNSPLHF. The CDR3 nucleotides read TGTGCCAGCAGTTCCGGGGGACGGAATAATTCACCCCTCCACTTT.

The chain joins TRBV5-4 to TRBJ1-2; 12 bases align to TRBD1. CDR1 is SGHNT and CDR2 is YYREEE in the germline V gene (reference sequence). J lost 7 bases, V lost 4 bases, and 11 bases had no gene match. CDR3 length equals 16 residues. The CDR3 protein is CASSGTGGTALRGYTF. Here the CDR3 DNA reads TGTGCCAGCAGCGGGACAGGGGGCACTGCTCTACGTGGCTACACCTTC.

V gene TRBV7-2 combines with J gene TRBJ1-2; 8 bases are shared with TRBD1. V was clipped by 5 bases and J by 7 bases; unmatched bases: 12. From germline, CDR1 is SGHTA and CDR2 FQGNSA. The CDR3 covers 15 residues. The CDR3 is CASSRGGQGAFGYTF. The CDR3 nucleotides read TGTGCCAGCAGCCGAGGGGGGCAGGGGGCATTTGGCTACACCTTC. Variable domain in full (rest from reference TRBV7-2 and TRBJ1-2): GAGVSQSPSNKVTEKGKDVELRCDPISGHTALYWYRQSLGQGLEFLIYFQGNSAPDKSGLPSDRFSAERTGGSVSTLTIQRTQQEDSAVYLCASSRGGQGAFGYTFGSGTRLTVV.

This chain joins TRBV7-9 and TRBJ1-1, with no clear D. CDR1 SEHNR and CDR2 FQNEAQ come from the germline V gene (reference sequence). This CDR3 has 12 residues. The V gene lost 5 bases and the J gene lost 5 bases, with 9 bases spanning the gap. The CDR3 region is CASSRSGTEAFF. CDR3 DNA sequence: TGTGCCAGCAGCCGCTCCGGGACTGAAGCTTTCTTT.

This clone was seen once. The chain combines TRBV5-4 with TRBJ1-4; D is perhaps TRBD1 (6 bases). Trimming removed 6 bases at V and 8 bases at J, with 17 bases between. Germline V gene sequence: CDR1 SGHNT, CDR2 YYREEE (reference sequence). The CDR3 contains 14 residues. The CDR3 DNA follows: TGTGCCAGCACCTCCGGGACACTATCAGAAAAACTGTTTTTT. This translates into CASTSGTLSEKLFF.

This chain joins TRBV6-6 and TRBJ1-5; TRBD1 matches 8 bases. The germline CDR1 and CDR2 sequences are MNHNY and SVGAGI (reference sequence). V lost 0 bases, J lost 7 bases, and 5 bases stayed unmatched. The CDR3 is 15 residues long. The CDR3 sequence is CASSYSQGAAQPQHF. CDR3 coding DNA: TGTGCCAGCAGTTACTCGCAGGGGGCCGCACAGCCCCAGCATTTT.

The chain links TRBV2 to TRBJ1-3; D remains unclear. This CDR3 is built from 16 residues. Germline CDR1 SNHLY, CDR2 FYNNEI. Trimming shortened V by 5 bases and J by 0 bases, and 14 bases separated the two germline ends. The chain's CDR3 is CASSRSLPSSGNTIYF. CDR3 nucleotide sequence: TGTGCCAGCAGTCGAAGTCTCCCGAGCTCTGGAAACACCATATATTTT.

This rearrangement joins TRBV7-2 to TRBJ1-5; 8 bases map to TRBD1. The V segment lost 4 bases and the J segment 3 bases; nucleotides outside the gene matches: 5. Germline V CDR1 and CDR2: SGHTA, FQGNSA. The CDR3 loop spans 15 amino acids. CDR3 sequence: CASSSGQVYNQPQHF. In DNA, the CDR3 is TGTGCCAGCAGCTCGGGACAGGTTTACAATCAGCCCCAGCATTTT. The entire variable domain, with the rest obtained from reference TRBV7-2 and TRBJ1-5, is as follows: GAGVSQSPSNKVTEKGKDVELRCDPISGHTALYWYRQSLGQGLEFLIYFQGNSAPDKSGLPSDRFSAERTGGSVSTLTIQRTQQEDSAVYLCASSSGQVYNQPQHFGDGTRLSIL.

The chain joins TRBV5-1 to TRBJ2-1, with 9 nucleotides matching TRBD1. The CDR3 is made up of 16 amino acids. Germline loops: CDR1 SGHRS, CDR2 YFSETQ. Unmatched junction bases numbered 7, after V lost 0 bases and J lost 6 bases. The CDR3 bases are TGCGCCAGCAGCTTGGTGCCGGGACAGGGTCTCAATGAGCAGTTCTTC. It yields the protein CASSLVPGQGLNEQFF.

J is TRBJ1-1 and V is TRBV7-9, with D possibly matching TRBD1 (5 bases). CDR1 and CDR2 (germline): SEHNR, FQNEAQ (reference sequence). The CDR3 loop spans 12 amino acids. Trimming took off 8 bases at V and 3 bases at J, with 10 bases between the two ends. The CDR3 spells CASVGRDTEAFF. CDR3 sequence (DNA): TGTGCCAGCGTGGGCAGGGACACTGAAGCTTTCTTT.

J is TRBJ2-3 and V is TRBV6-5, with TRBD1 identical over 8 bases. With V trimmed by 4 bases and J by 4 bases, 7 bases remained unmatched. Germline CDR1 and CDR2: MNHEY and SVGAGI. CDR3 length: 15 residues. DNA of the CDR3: TGTGCCAGCAGTTTCTCCGGGACAGGTGCAGATACGCAGTATTTT. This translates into CASSFSGTGADTQYF.

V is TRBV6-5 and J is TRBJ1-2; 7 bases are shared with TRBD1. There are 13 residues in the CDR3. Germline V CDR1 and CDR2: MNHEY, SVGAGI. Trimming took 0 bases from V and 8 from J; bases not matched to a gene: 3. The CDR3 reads CASSYSTGLGYTF. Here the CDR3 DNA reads TGTGCCAGCAGTTACTCGACAGGGTTGGGCTACACCTTC.

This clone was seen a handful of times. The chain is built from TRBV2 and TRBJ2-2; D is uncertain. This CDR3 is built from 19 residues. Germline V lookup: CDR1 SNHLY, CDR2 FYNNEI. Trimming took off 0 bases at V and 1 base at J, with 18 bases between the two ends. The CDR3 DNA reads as TGTGCCAGCAGTGAAGCGCTGTTCATACTTACTCTGAACACCGGGGAGCTGTTTTTT. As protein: CASSEALFILTLNTGELFF.

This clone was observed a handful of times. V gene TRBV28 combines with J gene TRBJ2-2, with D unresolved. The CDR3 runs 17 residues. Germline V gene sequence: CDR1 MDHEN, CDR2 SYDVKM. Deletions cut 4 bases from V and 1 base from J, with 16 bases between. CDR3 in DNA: TGTGCCAGCAGTTCATTACTGTCGCGGATGAACACCGGGGAGCTGTTTTTT. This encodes CASSSLLSRMNTGELFF.